Following are 4 T cell receptor beta chains from one sample sequenced in a study of blood T cells in healthy people across ages. Primed by a sample-barcoded 5' primer and a J-beta primer mix, a second PCR proceeded for about 6 to 12 cycles. MiXCR, run by TCRdb on the 5' RACE reads, gives a single entry per CDR3 protein. This table holds fewer than 750,000 distinct CDR3 sequences, 52% found once. Sequencing input: blood. These receptors were taken from a woman of 80 years or more in good health.

CDR3 loop: CASGPGGGGVHSRETQYF. The CDR3 nucleotides read TGTGCTAGTGGACCCGGGGGCGGGGGGGTCCATTCAAGGGAGACCCAGTACTTC. V gene TRBV12-5 combines with J gene TRBJ2-5; 9 nucleotides match TRBD2. The CDR3 is made up of 18 amino acids. Unmatched junction bases numbered 19, after V lost 6 bases and J lost 5 bases. The germline V gene encodes CDR1 LGHNT and CDR2 FRNRAP. The full variable domain, its missing parts supplied by reference TRBV12-5 and TRBJ2-5, is DARVTQTPRHKVTEMGQEVTMRCQPILGHNTVFWYRQTMMQGLELLAYFRNRAPLDDSGMPKDRFSAEMPDATLATLKIQPSEPRDSAVYFCASGPGGGGVHSRETQYFGPGTRLLVL.

This clonotype came up many times. V and J are TRBV7-8 and TRBJ2-1; possibly TRBD2 for D (5 bases). V was pared by 1 base and J by 4 bases, with 8 bases between. Germline CDR1 SGHVS, CDR2 FQNEAQ. This CDR3 contains 14 residues. CDR3 sequence reads: CASSLVERYNEQFF. As DNA, the CDR3 is TGTGCCAGCAGCTTAGTCGAGCGGTACAATGAGCAGTTCTTC.

At least ten counts were recorded for this clonotype. The CDR3 DNA reads TGCGGATCTAATGGACAGGCGATCCGGGCGACCACAGATACGCAGTATTTT. Translation: CGSNGQAIRATTDTQYF. The chain uses TRBV29-1 and TRBJ2-3; TRBD1 agrees at 7 bases. The germline V gene encodes CDR1 SQVTM and CDR2 ANQGSEA. This CDR3 has 17 amino acids.

The chain combines TRBV2 with TRBJ1-5; possible D gene TRBD1, 6 bases. The germline V and J ends were trimmed by 0 bases and 2 bases, with 14 bases remaining between them. Germline values: CDR1 SNHLY, CDR2 FYNNEI. The CDR3 length is 17 residues. CDR3 amino acids: CASSEAPGAGGNQPQHF. Here the CDR3 DNA reads TGTGCCAGCAGTGAAGCGCCTGGGGCAGGGGGCAATCAGCCCCAGCATTTT. Full variable domain (remainder filled in from reference TRBV2 and TRBJ1-5): EPEVTQTPSHQVTQMGQEVILRCVPISNHLYFYWYRQILGQKVEFLVSFYNNEISEKSEIFDDQFSVERPDGSNFTLKIRSTKLEDSAMYFCASSEAPGAGGNQPQHFGDGTRLSIL.